These T cell receptor beta chains were read from a single sample in a study of regulatory T cells in long-lasting Graves disease. TCRdb passed the multiplex PCR reads through MiXCR, listing each CDR3 protein once. The repertoire holds 350,000 to 500,000 distinct CDR3 sequences, roughly a fifth seen once, with roughly an eighth in the top ten. The sample was peripheral blood mononuclear cells (PBMCs), taken when the disease was refractory, from a patient treated with antithyroid drugs. The receptors were sampled from a female donor with Graves disease. Each CDR3 is given without its conserved first and last residue.

TRBJ1-1,TRBV6-2/TRBV6-3,ASSERWGGVTTEAF
TRBJ1-6,TRBV27,ATRTGDNSPLH
TRBJ1-1,TRBV20-1,SAWDRENTEAF
TRBJ2-5,TRBV5-1,ASSLGTSQETQY
TRBJ1-5,TRBV6-2/TRBV6-3,ASSFGGYSNQPQH
TRBJ2-7,TRBV20-1,SAWETGTVYEQY
TRBJ2-7,TRBV19,ASGLRSLYEQY
TRBJ1-1,TRBV10-3,AISEGGTEAF
TRBJ2-7,TRBV20-1,SVGTGSSYEQY
TRBJ2-5,TRBV6-1,ASSHEAQETQY
TRBJ2-6,TRBV6-2/TRBV6-3,ASSRKSSDRLAGANVPT
TRBJ2-7,TRBV15,ATSRGLLTYEQY
TRBJ1-5,TRBV20-1,SAKGPERDQPQH
TRBJ2-2,TRBV30,AWSFNPNTGELF
TRBJ2-1,TRBV7-9,ASSLERERMQF
TRBJ2-7,TRBV7-8,ASSTRQGTGDEQY
TRBJ2-1,TRBV6-9,ASSYDSTHNEQF
TRBJ2-5,TRBV24-1,ATSDFVTGVETQY
TRBJ2-7,TRBV28,ASSLGGLAQQY
TRBJ2-5,TRBV28,ASSSPRGRETQY
TRBJ2-5,TRBV18,ASSPVAGEETQY
TRBJ2-4,TRBV20-1,SATPGTGGNIQY
TRBJ2-7,TRBV19,ASSRLVSYEQY
TRBJ2-7,TRBV29-1,SCISRGFPNEQY
TRBJ1-1,TRBV7-3,ASSLTPDMNTEAF
TRBJ1-1,TRBV4-1,ASSQAGVVYTEAF
TRBJ1-5,TRBV10-3,AIRETDDSNQPQH
TRBJ1-1,TRBV10-3,AISAGLELNTEAF
TRBJ2-7,TRBV11-2,ASSYDAYEQY
TRBJ1-5,TRBV10-3,AISELADQPQH